A single sample is the source of the 6 T cell receptor beta chains below, sequenced in a study of T-cell memory formation after mild COVID-19. In TCRdb, the 5' RACE reads were re-called with MiXCR into one record per CDR3 protein. This sample has a few hundred thousand distinct CDR3 sequences; 20% to 30% occur once, and the top ten carry 9.5% to 15%. Sequences were obtained from PBMCs or a T cell subset sorted from them (not recorded which). These receptors were taken from an adult woman who had mild COVID-19 (a few samples of this study predate the infection). Cell type and time point are not known.

This clonotype was seen a few times. The chain carries TRBV5-4 and TRBJ2-1; a weak D match, TRBD2 (5 bases). There are 15 residues in the CDR3. V lost 7 bases and J lost 0, with 14 bases in between. In germline, CDR1 is SGHNT, CDR2 YYREEE (reference sequence). The CDR3 sequence is CASHERGSSYNEQFF. CDR3 coding DNA: TGTGCCAGCCACGAGCGTGGGAGCTCCTACAATGAGCAGTTCTTC.

The genes are TRBV12-3 or TRBV12-4 and TRBJ2-7; 10 nucleotides align to TRBD1. V dropped 7 bases and J dropped 3; count of bases not matched to a gene: 6. The CDR3 sequence is 14 residues long. The CDR3 coding sequence is TGTGCCAGCACCGGGACAGGGGTGAACTACGAGCAGTACTTC. Its protein product is CASTGTGVNYEQYF.

V gene TRBV29-1 combines with J gene TRBJ1-1; D possibly corresponds to TRBD1 (6 bases). The CDR3 extends over 15 amino acids. Looked up from germline, CDR1 is SQVTM and CDR2 is ANQGSEA. V was shortened by 2 bases and J by 0 bases, with 13 bases between the two germline ends. This CDR3 reads CSVEYRERLNTEAFF. CDR3 nucleotide sequence: TGCAGCGTTGAATACAGGGAGCGTTTGAACACTGAAGCTTTCTTT.

The sample holds a few counts of this clonotype. The J gene is TRBJ1-2, the V gene TRBV7-9; D is perhaps TRBD1 (5 bases). This CDR3 has 15 amino acids. Per the germline V gene, CDR1 is SEHNR and CDR2 is FQNEAQ (reference sequence). V lost 4 bases, J lost 4 bases, and 16 bases lay in between. The CDR3: CASSSPADTVYGYTF. CDR3 DNA: TGTGCCAGCAGCTCCCCAGCGGACACGGTCTATGGCTACACCTTC. The variable domain in full, completed from reference TRBV7-9 and TRBJ1-2, reads DTGVSQNPRHKITKRGQNVTFRCDPISEHNRLYWYRQTLGQGPEFLTYFQNEAQLEKSRLLSDRFSAERPKGSFSTLEIQRTEQGDSAMYLCASSSPADTVYGYTFGSGTRLTVV.

This clonotype has just a few counts. The chain employs TRBV4-3 and TRBJ2-7; the D gene is possibly TRBD2 (5 bases). Germline V gene sequence: CDR1 LGHNA, CDR2 YSLEER. Between the trimmed V and J ends, which lost 0 bases and 5 bases, there was a span of 20 bases. This CDR3 region has 17 residues. The CDR3 here is CASSQDLLGRLPNEQYF. The CDR3 nucleotides read TGCGCCAGCAGCCAAGATTTACTAGGTAGATTACCCAACGAGCAGTACTTC.

This clonotype was observed a few times. This rearrangement joins TRBV9 to TRBJ1-2; 10 positions agree with TRBD1. V gave up 0 bases and J gave up 6 bases; unmatched junction bases: 8. Germline loops: CDR1 SGDLS, CDR2 YYNGEE. This CDR3 has 16 amino acids. CDR3 nucleotide sequence: TGTGCCAGCAGCGTAGGACGGGACAGGGGAGACCATGGCTACACCTTC. Protein product: CASSVGRDRGDHGYTF. Full variable domain (rest looked up from reference TRBV9 and TRBJ1-2): DSGVTQTPKHLITATGQRVTLRCSPRSGDLSVYWYQQSLDQGLQFLIQYYNGEERAKGNILERFSAQQFPDLHSELNLSSLELGDSALYFCASSVGRDRGDHGYTFGSGTRLTVV.